Given below is one T cell receptor (beta chain) in context. The antigen remains unidentified. Method: immunoSEQ multiplex PCR; TCRdb's copy keeps in-frame clones and lacks some. The repertoire includes about 400,000 clones, 92% of them detected once, and about 1.6% sits in the top ten. Germline CDR1 is MNHEY and CDR2 is SVGAGI. V was pared by 4 bases and J by 8 bases, with 11 bases between. The CDR3 covers 12 residues. This sample is drawn from a study of Ad26.COV2.S vaccination and SARS-CoV-2 variants. In the study overall: Intramuscularly, Ad26.COV2.S was given either once or twice, 56 days apart. Study conclusions and caveats: The breadth of spike-specific CD8+ and CD4+ T cell responses after vaccination was reportedly substantial. Placebo recipients trailed vaccine recipients in spike-specific TCR breadth.

Noted treatment: around 19 received Ad26.COV2.S at low or high dose, single or two shots; roughly 5 received placebo; per-sample allocation not given. Specimens were obtained on day 63 following the first vaccine or placebo injection. It was Wuhan-strain SARS-CoV-2 spike that the Ad26 vaccine vector expressed. This chain joins TRBV6-5 and TRBJ1-2; D is uncertain. This receptor was taken from a person between 18 and 60 years old who received the Ad26.COV2.S COVID-19 vaccine or a placebo. The material sequenced was peripheral blood, taken in a trial of Ad26.COV2.S vaccine versus placebo. The CDR3 DNA follows: TGTGCCAGCAGTTCCGAGGACGGCGGCTACACCTTC. As protein: CASSSEDGGYTF.